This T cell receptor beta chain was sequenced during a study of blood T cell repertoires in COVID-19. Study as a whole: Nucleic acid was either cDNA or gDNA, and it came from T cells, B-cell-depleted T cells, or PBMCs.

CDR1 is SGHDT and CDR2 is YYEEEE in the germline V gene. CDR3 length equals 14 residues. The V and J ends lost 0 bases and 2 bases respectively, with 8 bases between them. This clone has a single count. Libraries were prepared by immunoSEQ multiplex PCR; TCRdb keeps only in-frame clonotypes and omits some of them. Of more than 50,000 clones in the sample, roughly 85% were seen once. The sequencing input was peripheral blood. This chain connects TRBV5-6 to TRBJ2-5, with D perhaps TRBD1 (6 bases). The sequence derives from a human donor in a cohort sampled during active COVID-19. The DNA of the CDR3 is TGTGCCAGCAGCTTGGGACAGGTTCAAGAGACCCAGTACTTC. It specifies CASSLGQVQETQYF.